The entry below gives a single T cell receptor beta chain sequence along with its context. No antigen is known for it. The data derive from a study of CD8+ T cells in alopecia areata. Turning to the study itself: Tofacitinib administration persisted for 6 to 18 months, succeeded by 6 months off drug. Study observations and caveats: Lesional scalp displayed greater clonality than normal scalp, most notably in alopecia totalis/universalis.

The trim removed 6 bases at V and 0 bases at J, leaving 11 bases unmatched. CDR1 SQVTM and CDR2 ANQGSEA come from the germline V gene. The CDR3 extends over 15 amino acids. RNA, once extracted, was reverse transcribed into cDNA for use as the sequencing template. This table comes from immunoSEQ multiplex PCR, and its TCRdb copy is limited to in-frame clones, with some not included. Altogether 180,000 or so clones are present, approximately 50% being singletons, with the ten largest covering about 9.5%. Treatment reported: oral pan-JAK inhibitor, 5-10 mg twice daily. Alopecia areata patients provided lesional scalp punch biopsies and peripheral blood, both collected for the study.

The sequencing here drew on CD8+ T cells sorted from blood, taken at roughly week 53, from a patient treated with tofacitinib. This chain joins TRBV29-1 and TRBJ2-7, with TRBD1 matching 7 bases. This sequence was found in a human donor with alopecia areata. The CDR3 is CSVDRSTGPSYEQYF. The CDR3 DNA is TGCAGCGTGGATCGGTCGACAGGGCCCTCCTACGAGCAGTACTTC.